These 24 T cell receptor beta chains were all obtained from the same sample, sequenced in a study of blood T cell repertoires in COVID-19. TCRdb's table, derived via immunoSEQ multiplex PCR, lists solely in-frame clones and lacks some. Of 330,000 or so clones listed, 75% to 90% were seen once; the top ten hold over 4.5%. Source material: PBMCs or T cells enriched from blood (not recorded which). These receptors all stem from a man aged 25-45 years who had recovered from COVID-19.

The J gene is TRBJ2-7, the V gene TRBV2, with no clear D. The CDR3 is 13 amino acids. Trimming cost V 0 bases and J 7 bases, with 10 bases left between them. Germline V CDR1 and CDR2: SNHLY, FYNNEI. The CDR3 DNA follows: TGTGCCAGCAGTGAAGCCTTCCCTACTGAGCAGTACTTC. Translation gives CASSEAFPTEQYF.

CDR3 region: CASSNYSGGACEELFF. Here the CDR3 DNA reads TGTGCCAGCAGCAATTACAGCGGGGGGGCCTGTGAGGAGCTGTTTTTT. The rearrangement uses TRBV21-1 and TRBJ2-2; TRBD2 was called by the table and not checked on the DNA. TRBV21-1 is tagged as a pseudogene. This CDR3 has 16 amino acids.

For this clone: One end of the junction varies from germline; a read error may be responsible. This sequence joins TRBV7-6 and TRBJ2-2; 8 bases agree with TRBD1. The CDR3 is made up of 16 amino acids. Per germline, CDR1 SGHVS and CDR2 FNYEAQ. The CDR3 sequence is CASSLGTGRNAGELFF. In DNA form, the CDR3 reads TGTGCCAGCAGCTTAGGGACAGGGCGGAACGCCGGGGAGCTGTTTTTT.

V gene TRBV28 combines with J gene TRBJ1-2, with D possibly being TRBD1 (6 bases). The CDR3 has 10 amino acids. The ends were cut back, 10 bases at V and 11 bases at J, with 14 bases in the middle. Germline values: CDR1 MDHEN, CDR2 SYDVKM. The chain's CDR3 is CATQGLSYTF. CDR3 sequence (DNA): TGTGCCACCCAGGGGTTATCTTACACCTTC.

V is TRBV7-9 and J is TRBJ1-4; 8 bases are shared with TRBD1. V trimming: 5 bases; J trimming: 4 bases; junction bases outside the gene matches: 6. CDR1 and CDR2 from the germline V gene are SEHNR and FQNEAQ (reference sequence). This CDR3 is 15 amino acids long. The DNA of the CDR3 is TGTGCCAGCAGCCCCGGACAGGGTGGTAATGAAAAACTGTTTTTT. Protein: CASSPGQGGNEKLFF.

The genes are TRBV7-8 and TRBJ1-2; the match to TRBD1 covers 11 bases. The CDR3 runs 15 residues. CDR1 is SGHVS and CDR2 is FQNEAQ in the germline V gene. The V gene end was trimmed by 1 base and the J gene end by 6 bases; junction bases not matched to a gene: 4. The CDR3 here is CASSLGTGGANGYTF. DNA of the CDR3: TGTGCCAGCAGCTTAGGGACAGGGGGCGCGAATGGCTACACCTTC.

The genes are TRBV6-2 or TRBV6-3 and TRBJ2-1, with TRBD2 matching over 9 bases. CDR1 MNHEY and CDR2 SVGEGT come from the germline V gene. V was pared by 5 bases and J by 9 bases, with 14 bases of the junction left unmatched. CDR3 length equals 16 residues. The DNA of the CDR3 is TGTGCCAGCAGTCCGAGCCTTAGCGGGGGTAGGTTTGAGCAGTTCTTC. The encoded protein is CASSPSLSGGRFEQFF.

The chain has TRBV29-1 and TRBJ2-2; 8 positions match TRBD1. The CDR3 runs to 13 residues. Trimming took 2 bases from V and 6 from J; bases not matched to a gene: 2. Germline loops: CDR1 SQVTM, CDR2 ANQGSEA. Here the CDR3 DNA reads TGCAGCGTTGAACGGACAGGGCCCGGGGAGCTGTTTTTT. It specifies CSVERTGPGELFF.

The CDR3 DNA reads TGCGCCAGCAGCCCCGGGGGGACGGCCGGGGAGCTGTTTTTT. Translating it yields CASSPGGTAGELFF. This chain links TRBV5-1 with TRBJ2-2; 7 bases map to TRBD2. V gave up 4 bases and J gave up 6 bases; unmatched junction bases: 6. Germline V lookup: CDR1 SGHRS, CDR2 YFSETQ. This CDR3 has 14 amino acids.

The genes are TRBV30 and TRBJ2-7; 9 bases fit TRBD1. The CDR3 has 14 amino acids. The germline V gene encodes CDR1 GTSNPN and CDR2 SVGIG (reference sequence). Trimming took 3 bases from V and 5 from J; bases not matched to a gene: 8. The CDR3 region has the DNA TGTGCCTGGAGCTCAGGACAGGGGTTCGACGAGCAGTACTTC. It translates to CAWSSGQGFDEQYF.

This rearrangement joins TRBV7-9 to TRBJ1-2; 9 bases map to TRBD1. This CDR3 comprises 14 residues. CDR1 is SEHNR and CDR2 is FQNEAQ in the germline V gene (reference sequence). The trim removed 1 base at V and 6 bases at J, leaving 3 bases unmatched. CDR3 coding DNA: TGTGCCAGCAGCTTAGGGGACAGGGTACATGGCTACACCTTC. Translated, it gives CASSLGDRVHGYTF. Combining the CDR3 with reference TRBV7-9 and TRBJ1-2 gives the whole variable domain DTGVSQNPRHKITKRGQNVTFRCDPISEHNRLYWYRQTLGQGPEFLTYFQNEAQLEKSRLLSDRFSAERPKGSFSTLEIQRTEQGDSAMYLCASSLGDRVHGYTFGSGTRLTVV.

The V gene is TRBV5-1, the J gene TRBJ2-7; TRBD1 might be the D (6 bases). The germline V and J ends were trimmed by 4 bases and 1 base, with 12 bases remaining between them. CDR1 is SGHRS and CDR2 is YFSETQ in the germline V gene. The CDR3 has 14 residues. For the CDR3, the DNA is TGCGCCAGCAGCCACCAGGGGAAATCCTACGAGCAGTACTTC. Translated, it gives CASSHQGKSYEQYF.

The chain links TRBV6-5 to TRBJ1-1; 7 nucleotides line up with TRBD1. After removal of 6 bases from V and 6 bases from J, the junction contained 7 bases not matched to a gene. This CDR3 contains 13 residues. Germline assignment: CDR1 MNHEY and CDR2 SVGAGI. The CDR3 nucleotides read TGTGCCAGCAGGGCTACAGGGGCGGCTGAAGCTTTCTTT. Protein: CASRATGAAEAFF.

The V call is TRBV13, the J call TRBJ2-3; weak D call: TRBD2 (6 bases). V lost 5 bases, J lost 3 bases, and 9 bases lay in between. This CDR3 spans 13 amino acids. The germline CDR1 and CDR2 sequences are PRHDT and FYEKMQ (reference sequence). The CDR3 nucleotides are TGTGCCAGCAGCCTGGGGGGAACAGATACGCAGTATTTT. Residues: CASSLGGTDTQYF. The variable domain in full, with the rest retrieved from reference TRBV13 and TRBJ2-3, is AAGVIQSPRHLIKEKRETATLKCYPIPRHDTVYWYQQGPGQDPQFLISFYEKMQSDKGSIPDRFSAQQFSDYHSELNMSSLELGDSALYFCASSLGGTDTQYFGPGTRLTVL.

Regarding this clone: Other DNA sequences in the same sample also yield this CDR3. Here the CDR3 reads CASSLTGGGETQYF. CDR3 DNA sequence: TGTGCCAGCAGCCTGACGGGGGGCGGGGAGACCCAGTACTTC. This chain connects TRBV7-3 to TRBJ2-5; TRBD2 is a possible D gene (7 bases). This CDR3 is 14 amino acids long. The V end was cut by 5 bases, the J end by 5 bases, with 15 bases between. Germline V CDR1 and CDR2: SGHTA, FQGTGA.

The V gene is TRBV27, the J gene TRBJ1-5, with 7 bases identical to TRBD1. CDR1 MNHEY and CDR2 SMNVEV come from the germline V gene (reference sequence). The CDR3 has 14 amino acids. Trimming removed 4 bases from V and 6 bases from J; junction bases left unmatched: 6. The CDR3 region has the DNA TGTGCCAGCAGTTCAGGGGGAATTGGTCAGCCCCAGCATTTT. Translated: CASSSGGIGQPQHF.

This chain connects TRBV29-1 to TRBJ2-3; 9 positions match TRBD2. CDR1 and CDR2 from the germline V gene are SQVTM and ANQGSEA. The CDR3 covers 15 residues. The ends lost 3 bases at V and 0 bases at J; junction bases unmatched: 4. The CDR3 region has the DNA TGCAGCGTTGAGTCGACTAGCGGTAGCACAGATACGCAGTATTTT. This codes for CSVESTSGSTDTQYF.

The chain links TRBV10-3 to TRBJ2-7, with D unclear. The CDR3 covers 12 residues. Germline loops: CDR1 ENHRY, CDR2 SYGVKD. V gave up 3 bases and J gave up 1 base, with 4 bases separating them. CDR3 amino acids: CAISDPSYEQYF. CDR3 DNA sequence: TGTGCCATCAGTGACCCTTCCTACGAGCAGTACTTC.

V usage is TRBV19 and J usage is TRBJ1-1; 11 nucleotides match TRBD1. V lost 5 bases, J lost 3 bases, and 8 bases stayed unmatched. Looked up from germline, CDR1 is LNHDA and CDR2 is SQIVND (reference sequence). This CDR3 spans 16 amino acids. The CDR3 protein is CASSPRTGGRYTEAFF. The CDR3 DNA reads as TGTGCCAGTAGTCCGCGGACAGGGGGCAGGTACACTGAAGCTTTCTTT.

V is TRBV2 and J is TRBJ2-3; D possibly corresponds to TRBD1 (6 bases). The CDR3 spans 16 residues. V was pared by 4 bases and J by 4 bases, with 18 bases between. Germline V lookup: CDR1 SNHLY, CDR2 FYNNEI. The CDR3 reads CASSAPGHKVSDTQYF. Written as DNA, the CDR3 is TGTGCCAGCAGTGCACCGGGACACAAGGTTTCAGATACGCAGTATTTT.

The chain has TRBV30 and TRBJ1-1, with D maybe TRBD1 (6 bases). CDR1 is GTSNPN and CDR2 is SVGIG in the germline V gene (reference sequence). Trimming cost V 5 bases and J 0 bases, with 16 bases left between them. The CDR3 runs to 15 residues. The CDR3 DNA sequence: TGTGCCTGGGCTAGGGACACACCCATGAACACTGAAGCTTTCTTT. Translating gives CAWARDTPMNTEAFF.

This clone was recorded only once. V gene TRBV5-4 combines with J gene TRBJ2-5; the D is unclear. The CDR3 extends over 15 amino acids. Trimming stripped 1 base from V and 1 base from J, with 11 bases between. The V gene's germline CDR1 is SGHNT and CDR2 YYREEE (reference sequence). DNA of the CDR3: TGTGCCAGCAGCTTGTATTGGCAGGCCCAAGAGACCCAGTACTTC. Translated, it gives CASSLYWQAQETQYF. Supplemented by reference TRBV5-4 and TRBJ2-5, the full variable domain reads ETGVTQSPTHLIKTRGQQVTLRCSSQSGHNTVSWYQQALGQGPQFIFQYYREEENGRGNFPPRFSGLQFPNYSSELNVNALELDDSALYLCASSLYWQAQETQYFGPGTRLLVL.

The rearrangement links TRBV7-9 to TRBJ2-3, with 7 bases lining up with TRBD2. The CDR3 totals 15 residues. V lost 2 bases and J lost 5; bases outside the gene matches: 7. CDR1 and CDR2 (germline): SEHNR, FQNEAQ (reference sequence). Here the CDR3 reads CASSLMGGREDTQYF. The DNA of the CDR3 is TGTGCCAGCAGCTTAATGGGAGGGCGTGAAGATACGCAGTATTTT.

V and J are TRBV6-1 and TRBJ2-7; possible D gene TRBD1, 6 bases. V lost 1 base, J lost 2 bases, and 9 bases lay in between. The CDR3 length is 14 residues. Per the germline V gene, CDR1 is MNHNS and CDR2 is SASEGT. CDR3 protein: CASSEEQGTYEQYF. CDR3 in DNA: TGTGCCAGCAGTGAAGAACAGGGAACCTACGAGCAGTACTTC.